The 30 T cell receptor beta chains below come from one sample, sequenced in a study of molecular identifiers for immune sequencing clone quantification. TCRdb redid the calling of the PCR reads with MiXCR, one entry per CDR3 protein. The table has 550,000 to 750,000 distinct CDR3 sequences, 20% seen once; the top ten hold 0.7% to 1%. Source material: naive CD8+ T cells from blood, with Jurkat cell RNA spiked in. As for subset: FACS-sorted CD8+CD4-CCR7+CD45RA+ naive T cells. The receptors stem from a human donor in good health. Some libraries in this study had Jurkat cell RNA spiked in.

Many counts were recorded for this clonotype. This chain joins TRBV12-3 or TRBV12-4 and TRBJ2-5; TRBD2 aligns across 9 bases. V gave up 6 bases and J gave up 3 bases; unmatched junction bases: 11. CDR3 length: 16 amino acids. The CDR3 bases are TGTGCCAGCAGAGGAATCGGGACTAGCTTCAAAGAGACCCAGTACTTC. It translates to CASRGIGTSFKETQYF.

This clonotype showed up many times. The rearrangement joins TRBV12-3 or TRBV12-4 to TRBJ1-1, with D uncertain. The germline V and J ends were trimmed by 5 bases and 7 bases, with 11 bases remaining between them. This CDR3 spans 12 amino acids. CDR3 protein: CASSTSLGEAFF. In DNA form, the CDR3 reads TGTGCCAGCAGTACATCACTAGGTGAAGCTTTCTTT.

As to this clonotype: It is likely a read error, because the conserved phenylalanine at the end of the CDR3 is missing. This chain uses TRBV12-3 or TRBV12-4 with TRBJ2-3; either TRBD1 or TRBD2 may supply D (5 bases each). V was clipped by 5 bases and J by 7 bases, with 10 bases between them. The CDR3 has 12 amino acids. DNA for the CDR3: TGTGCCAGCAGTCGCGAGGGGAATACGCAGTATCTT. Its protein is CASSREGNTQYL.

This clonotype was counted ten times or more. V gene TRBV29-1 combines with J gene TRBJ1-2; unclear D gene. The CDR3 is 12 amino acids. With 3 bases removed from V and 2 bases from J, the gap between germline ends came to 7 bases. The germline V gene encodes CDR1 SQVTM and CDR2 ANQGSEA. CDR3 sequence (DNA): TGCAGCGTTGATCTAACGAACTATGGCTACACCTTC. Translating gives CSVDLTNYGYTF.

This clonotype was seen at least ten times. The chain carries TRBV29-1 and TRBJ2-5; a weak D match, TRBD1 (5 bases). The V end was cut by 3 bases, the J end by 5 bases, with 10 bases between. CDR1 is SQVTM, CDR2 ANQGSEA, per germline. The CDR3 length is 12 residues. The CDR3 region is CSVDKGLETQYF. As DNA, the CDR3 is TGCAGCGTTGATAAGGGGCTGGAGACCCAGTACTTC.

This clonotype has more than one count but fewer than ten. One end of the junction fails to match germline, which may point to a read error. The CDR3 sequence is CASSSLRAYYEQFF. CDR3 DNA sequence: TGTGCCAGCAGCTCCCTCAGAGCCTACTATGAGCAGTTCTTC. The chain links TRBV7-2 to TRBJ2-1, with D hard to call. There are 14 residues in the CDR3. Germline-derived CDR1 and CDR2 are SGHTA and FQGNSA.

This clonotype was counted many times. The gene calls are TRBV7-6 and TRBJ2-7; D gene unclear. Germline values: CDR1 SGHVS, CDR2 FNYEAQ. V gave up 6 bases and J gave up 6 bases, with 12 bases separating them. This CDR3 is 12 amino acids long. Written as DNA, the CDR3 is TGTGCCAGCAGTCCGACCGCGGCCGAGCAGTACTTC. Its protein is CASSPTAAEQYF.

Turning to this clonotype: A read error is possible here, since a much larger clone lies one base away. The chain couples TRBV11-3 to TRBJ1-6, with no clear D. V was shortened by 2 bases and J by 5 bases, with 10 bases between the two germline ends. CDR3 size: 15 residues. Germline V CDR1 and CDR2: SGHNT, YENEEA. Here the CDR3 DNA reads TGTGCCAGCAGCTTACTTCGGTACAATAATTCACCCCTCCACTTT. Translated: CASSLLRYNNSPLHF.

The chain is built from TRBV10-3 and TRBJ2-2, with D perhaps matching TRBD1 (6 bases). CDR1 and CDR2 from the germline V gene are ENHRY and SYGVKD. Trimming left V 6 bases short and J 3 bases short, with 17 bases between. This CDR3 comprises 16 residues. The DNA for the CDR3 is TGTGCCATCAGCGACTCCGACAGGCAGGACACCGGGGAGCTGTTTTTT. This encodes CAISDSDRQDTGELFF.

In this sample, this clonotype turned up many times. The V gene is TRBV12-3 or TRBV12-4, the J gene TRBJ2-4; D is uncertain. V was clipped by 9 bases and J by 5 bases, with 14 bases between them. This CDR3 has 13 amino acids. This chain's CDR3 is CASGRNWENIQYF. In DNA form, the CDR3 reads TGTGCCAGTGGACGCAATTGGGAAAACATTCAGTACTTC.

Many counts were recorded for this clonotype. The chain has TRBV6-5 and TRBJ1-1; D is perhaps TRBD1 (6 bases). The V gene lost 5 bases and the J gene lost 6 bases, with 13 bases spanning the gap. Germline values: CDR1 MNHEY, CDR2 SVGAGI. The CDR3 is made up of 13 amino acids. CDR3 sequence reads: CASSQSGVAEAFF. CDR3 sequence (DNA): TGTGCCAGCAGTCAGTCAGGGGTAGCTGAAGCTTTCTTT.

This clonotype was detected many times. The chain recombines TRBV7-8 with TRBJ1-5; D not resolved. Trimming removed 6 bases from V and 0 bases from J, with 9 bases in between. The CDR3 covers 14 residues. Germline V gene sequence: CDR1 SGHVS, CDR2 FQNEAQ. The chain's CDR3 is CASRSGFSNQPQHF. CDR3 in DNA: TGTGCCAGCAGGTCAGGCTTTAGCAATCAGCCCCAGCATTTT.

This clonotype was seen at least ten times. V and J are TRBV7-3 and TRBJ2-7; 10 positions match TRBD2. CDR3 length: 18 residues. Germline-derived CDR1 and CDR2 are SGHTA and FQGTGA. V was pared by 6 bases and J by 6 bases, with 20 bases of the junction left unmatched. The CDR3 is CASSSLGGVLAGVCEQYF. In DNA form, the CDR3 reads TGTGCCAGCAGTTCATTGGGGGGGGTTCTAGCGGGAGTTTGCGAGCAGTACTTC.

This rearrangement joins TRBV13 to TRBJ2-1; 11 positions agree with TRBD2. The CDR3 covers 16 residues. Losses at the gene ends were 5 bases for V and 5 bases for J; bases not matched to a gene: 8. CDR1 and CDR2 (germline): PRHDT, FYEKMQ (reference sequence). The CDR3 nucleotides read TGTGCCAGCAGCCCCGCCGGGACTAGCGGCGACAATGAGCAGTTCTTC. This sequence encodes CASSPAGTSGDNEQFF.

This clonotype was found many times. The chain couples TRBV5-1 to TRBJ2-7; D may be TRBD1 (5 bases). Germline lookup yields CDR1 SGHRS and CDR2 YFSETQ. V lost 6 bases to trimming and J lost 5 bases, with 15 bases between them. There are 13 residues in the CDR3. CDR3 sequence: CASNQGGLDEQYF. The CDR3 DNA sequence: TGCGCCAGCAACCAGGGTGGGTTGGACGAGCAGTACTTC.

There are many counts of this clonotype. This chain links TRBV7-2 with TRBJ2-7; TRBD1 might be the D (7 bases). CDR1 SGHTA and CDR2 FQGNSA come from the germline V gene. CDR3 length: 15 residues. Trimming took off 4 bases at V and 0 bases at J, with 13 bases between the two ends. The CDR3 sequence is CASSSAGGSSYEQYF. CDR3 bases: TGTGCCAGCAGCTCCGCAGGGGGGAGCTCCTACGAGCAGTACTTC.

This clonotype was detected ten times or more. The V call is TRBV4-1, the J call TRBJ1-1, with 7 bases lining up with TRBD1. The CDR3 loop spans 18 amino acids. The ends lost 1 base at V and 1 base at J; junction bases unmatched: 12. Per germline, CDR1 MGHRA and CDR2 YSYEKL. DNA for the CDR3: TGCGCCAGCAGCCAAGTAGGGTCCAGACAGGGTACGAACACTGAAGCTTTCTTT. Translated, it gives CASSQVGSRQGTNTEAFF.

As for this clonotype: A much larger clone differs from this one at a single base, so this may be a read error. V usage is TRBV2 and J usage is TRBJ1-5; D possibly corresponds to TRBD1 (5 bases). Germline V gene sequence: CDR1 SNHLY, CDR2 FYNNEI. This CDR3 comprises 15 residues. The DNA of the CDR3 is TGTGCCAGCAGCGGGGACGGTCATAGCAGTCAGCCCCAGCATTTT. It specifies CASSGDGHSSQPQHF. The whole variable domain, remainder taken from reference TRBV2 and TRBJ1-5, is EPEVTQTPSHQVTQMGQEVILRCVPISNHLYFYWYRQILGQKVEFLVSFYNNEISEKSEIFDDQFSVERPDGSNFTLKIRSTKLEDSAMYFCASSGDGHSSQPQHFGDGTRLSIL.

This rearrangement joins TRBV10-2 to TRBJ2-3; TRBD1 matches 7 bases. The junction had 8 bases not matched to a gene; V was cut back by 4 bases and J by 4 bases. Germline assignment: CDR1 WSHSY and CDR2 SAAADI. The CDR3 sequence is 15 residues long. The CDR3 sequence: CASSVSRGSADTQYF. The CDR3 DNA is TGCGCCAGCAGTGTTAGCAGGGGGTCGGCAGATACGCAGTATTTT.

This clonotype has at least ten counts. This sequence joins TRBV19 and TRBJ1-5, with 7 bases aligning to TRBD1. The J segment lost 6 bases and the V segment lost 4 bases, leaving 3 bases of the junction unmatched. The CDR3 runs to 13 residues. Germline CDR1 reads LNHDA; CDR2 reads SQIVND (reference sequence). CDR3 sequence: CASSRDRAQPQHF. The CDR3 DNA sequence: TGTGCCAGTAGTAGAGACAGGGCTCAGCCCCAGCATTTT.

This clonotype was counted many times. The chain employs TRBV6-6 and TRBJ1-2, with unresolved D. V was trimmed by 4 bases and J by 7 bases, leaving 10 bases between them. CDR3 size: 12 residues. Germline CDR1 is MNHNY and CDR2 is SVGAGI (reference sequence). As DNA, the CDR3 is TGTGCCAGCAGTTCAAGATGGGCTGGCTACACCTTC. Translation gives CASSSRWAGYTF.

For this clonotype: A single base separates this from a much larger clone, so it may be a read error. The genes are TRBV7-2 and TRBJ2-7; D remains ambiguous. CDR1 and CDR2 (germline): SGHTA, FQGNSA. The CDR3 covers 17 residues. V lost 0 bases and J 7 bases, leaving 22 bases between the germline ends. CDR3 sequence (DNA): TGTGCCAGCAGCTTAGCCGCGGTCGACGATTGGGATGTGGAGCAGTACTTC. It is translated as CASSLAAVDDWDVEQYF.

Concerning this clonotype itself: A much larger clonotype is one base distant, so this may be a read error. The rearrangement joins TRBV5-1 to TRBJ2-7; possible D gene TRBD1, 5 bases. V was clipped by 0 bases and J by 2 bases, with 12 bases between them. CDR1 and CDR2 from the germline V gene are SGHRS and YFSETQ. This CDR3 is built from 15 residues. The CDR3 bases are TGCGCCAGCAGCTTGGCTCCGGACACTACCTACGAGCAGTACTTC. It is translated as CASSLAPDTTYEQYF.

At least ten counts were recorded for this clonotype. This sequence joins TRBV9 and TRBJ1-3; D perhaps matches TRBD1 (5 bases). Trimming removed 0 bases at V and 2 bases at J, with 6 bases between. The germline gives CDR1 SGDLS, CDR2 YYNGEE. The CDR3 is made up of 14 amino acids. The CDR3 sequence is CASSVEGAGNTIYF. The CDR3 DNA sequence: TGTGCCAGCAGCGTAGAAGGGGCTGGAAACACCATATATTTT.

This chain joins TRBV7-9 and TRBJ2-3, with TRBD1 as a possible D gene (6 bases). Trimming took off 5 bases at V and 0 bases at J, with 12 bases between the two ends. The CDR3 contains 15 residues. Per germline, CDR1 SEHNR and CDR2 FQNEAQ (reference sequence). CDR3 coding DNA: TGTGCCAGCAGCCCGTGGACAGCTAGCACAGATACGCAGTATTTT. Translation: CASSPWTASTDTQYF.

This clonotype was seen repeatedly, ten times or more. The chain has TRBV20-1 and TRBJ2-2, with 8 bases that match TRBD2. The trim removed 2 bases at V and 5 bases at J, leaving 7 bases unmatched. Germline loops: CDR1 DFQATT, CDR2 SNEGSKA (reference sequence). This CDR3 spans 15 amino acids. CDR3 DNA sequence: TGCAGTGCTAGACCCATAGCGGGGCCGACCGGGGAGCTGTTTTTT. Translation: CSARPIAGPTGELFF.

This clonotype was seen many times. The V and J genes are TRBV30 and TRBJ2-5; D is uncertain. Germline-derived CDR1 and CDR2 are GTSNPN and SVGIG (reference sequence). This CDR3 spans 13 amino acids. Deletions cut 3 bases from V and 4 bases from J, with 12 bases between. CDR3 sequence reads: CAWSGLGPETQYF. The DNA of the CDR3 is TGTGCCTGGAGCGGCCTGGGCCCAGAGACCCAGTACTTC.

This clonotype has just a few counts. This may be a read error, as it is one base from a much larger clone. The chain recombines TRBV2 with TRBJ1-2; TRBD1 aligns across 10 bases. The germline CDR1 and CDR2 sequences are SNHLY and FYNNEI. The CDR3 runs 16 residues. The CDR3 spells CASSEAGQGFPYGYAF. The CDR3 nucleotides read TGTGCCAGCAGTGAAGCGGGACAGGGGTTCCCCTATGGCTACGCCTTC.

This clonotype was picked up a small number of times. V and J are TRBV12-3 or TRBV12-4 and TRBJ2-4; the match to TRBD2 covers 7 bases. The CDR3 runs 17 residues. V shed 3 bases, J shed 0 bases, and the junction held 8 bases outside the gene matches. The CDR3 bases are TGTGCCAGCAGTTTGTTCGGTGGGGGGGGAGCCAAAAACATTCAGTACTTC. Translation: CASSLFGGGGAKNIQYF.

This clonotype appeared a few times. The chain employs TRBV21-1 and TRBJ1-1; no check of the table's D call, TRBD1, against the DNA was made. TRBV21-1 is designated a pseudogene. CDR3 length equals 17 residues. The CDR3 reads CASSGMGQGPLNTEAFF. The CDR3 DNA is TGTGCCAGCAGCGGGATGGGGCAGGGACCCCTGAACACTGAAGCTTTCTTT.